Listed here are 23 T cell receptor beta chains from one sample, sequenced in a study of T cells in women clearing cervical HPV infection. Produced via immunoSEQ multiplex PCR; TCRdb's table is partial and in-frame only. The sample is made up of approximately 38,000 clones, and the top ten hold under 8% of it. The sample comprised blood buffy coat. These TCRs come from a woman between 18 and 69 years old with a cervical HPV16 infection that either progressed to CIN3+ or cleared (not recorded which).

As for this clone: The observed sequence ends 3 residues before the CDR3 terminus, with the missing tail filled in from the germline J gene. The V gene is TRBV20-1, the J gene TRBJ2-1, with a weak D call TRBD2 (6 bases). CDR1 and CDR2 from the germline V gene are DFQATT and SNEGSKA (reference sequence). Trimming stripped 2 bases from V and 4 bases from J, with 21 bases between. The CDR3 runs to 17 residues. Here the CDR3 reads CSARNPGRGRFYNEQFF. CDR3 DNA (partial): TGCAGTGCTAGAAATCCCGGGCGGGGTCGCTTTTACAATGAG.

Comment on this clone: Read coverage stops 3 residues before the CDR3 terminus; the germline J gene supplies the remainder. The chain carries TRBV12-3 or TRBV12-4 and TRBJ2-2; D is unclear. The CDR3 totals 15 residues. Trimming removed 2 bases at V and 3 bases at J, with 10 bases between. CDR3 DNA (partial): TGTGCCAGCAGTTTATCTAGAAGTTACACCGGGGAG. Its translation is CASSLSRSYTGE. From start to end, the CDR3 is CASSLSRSYTGELFF.

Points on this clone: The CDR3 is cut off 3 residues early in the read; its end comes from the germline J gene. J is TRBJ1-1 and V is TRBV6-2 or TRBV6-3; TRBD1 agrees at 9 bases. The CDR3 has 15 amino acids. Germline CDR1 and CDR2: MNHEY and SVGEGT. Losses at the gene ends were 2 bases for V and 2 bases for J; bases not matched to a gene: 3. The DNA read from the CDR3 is TGTGCCAGCAGTTACCGGACAGGGGAAAACACTGAA. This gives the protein CASSYRTGENTE. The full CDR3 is CASSYRTGENTEAFF.

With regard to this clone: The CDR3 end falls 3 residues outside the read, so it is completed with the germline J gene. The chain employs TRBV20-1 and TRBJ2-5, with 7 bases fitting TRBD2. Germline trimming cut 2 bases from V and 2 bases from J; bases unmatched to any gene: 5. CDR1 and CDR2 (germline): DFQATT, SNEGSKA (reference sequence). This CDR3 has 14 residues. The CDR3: CSARPGTTQETQYF. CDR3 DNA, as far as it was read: TGCAGTGCTAGACCCGGGACTACTCAAGAGACC.

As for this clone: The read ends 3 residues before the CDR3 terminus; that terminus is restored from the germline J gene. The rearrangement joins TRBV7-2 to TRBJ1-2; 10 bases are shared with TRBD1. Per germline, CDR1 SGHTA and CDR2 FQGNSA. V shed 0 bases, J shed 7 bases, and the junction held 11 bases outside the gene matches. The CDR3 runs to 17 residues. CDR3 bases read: TGTGCCAGCAGCTTAGCTGCCCCGCGGACAGGGGGGGGTGGC. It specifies CASSLAAPRTGGGG. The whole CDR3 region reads CASSLAAPRTGGGGYTF.

The part of the CDR3 DNA that was read is TGTGCCAGCAGCTCGAGGGGGTCGGCAGATACG. Its protein product is CASSSRGSADT. The full CDR3 protein reads CASSSRGSADTQYF. This rearrangement joins TRBV7-2 to TRBJ2-3; TRBD1 is a possible D gene (6 bases). With the read ending 3 residues before the CDR3 end, the germline J gene is used to fill in that end. V lost 4 bases to trimming and J lost 4 bases, with 12 bases between them. Germline CDR1 SGHTA, CDR2 FQGNSA. There are 14 residues in the CDR3.

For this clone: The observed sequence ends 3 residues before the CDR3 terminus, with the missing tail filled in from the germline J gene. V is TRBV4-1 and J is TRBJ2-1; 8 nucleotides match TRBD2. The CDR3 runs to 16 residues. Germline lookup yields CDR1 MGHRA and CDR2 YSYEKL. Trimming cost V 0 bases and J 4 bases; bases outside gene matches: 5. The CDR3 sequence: CASSQDIGGVYNEQFF. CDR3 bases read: TGCGCCAGCAGCCAAGATATCGGGGGGGTATACAATGAG.

CDR3 DNA (partial): TGTGCCAGCAGTGCTCAACTAGCGGGAAATACG. Its protein is CASSAQLAGNT. The whole CDR3 reads CASSAQLAGNTQYF. The chain employs TRBV2 and TRBJ2-3, with 10 bases fitting TRBD2. The missing CDR3 end, 3 residues past where the read stops, is filled in from the germline J gene. V was clipped by 4 bases and J by 7 bases; unmatched bases: 5. The CDR3 runs 14 residues. Germline lookup yields CDR1 SNHLY and CDR2 FYNNEI.

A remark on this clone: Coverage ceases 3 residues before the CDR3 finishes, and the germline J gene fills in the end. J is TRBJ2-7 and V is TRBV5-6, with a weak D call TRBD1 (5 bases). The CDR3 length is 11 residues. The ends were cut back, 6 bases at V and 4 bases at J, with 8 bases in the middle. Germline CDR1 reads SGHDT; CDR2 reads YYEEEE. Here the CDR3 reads CASTDSYEQYF. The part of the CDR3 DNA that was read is TGTGCCAGCACCGACAGTTACGAG.

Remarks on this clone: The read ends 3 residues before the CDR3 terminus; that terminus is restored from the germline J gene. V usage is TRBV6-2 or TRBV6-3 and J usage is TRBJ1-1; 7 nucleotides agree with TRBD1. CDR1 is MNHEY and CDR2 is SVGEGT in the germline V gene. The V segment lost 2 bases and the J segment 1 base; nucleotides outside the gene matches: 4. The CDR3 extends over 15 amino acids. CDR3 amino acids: CASSYPPGGNTEAFF. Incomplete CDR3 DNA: TGTGCCAGCAGTTACCCGCCAGGGGGGAACACTGAA.

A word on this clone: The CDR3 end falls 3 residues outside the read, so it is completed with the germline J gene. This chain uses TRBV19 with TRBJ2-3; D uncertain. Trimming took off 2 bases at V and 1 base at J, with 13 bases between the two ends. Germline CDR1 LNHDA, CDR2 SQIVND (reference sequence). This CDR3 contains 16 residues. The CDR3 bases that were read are TGTGCCAGTAGTATACCTAATCAATACCGCACAGATACG. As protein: CASSIPNQYRTDT. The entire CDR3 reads CASSIPNQYRTDTQYF.

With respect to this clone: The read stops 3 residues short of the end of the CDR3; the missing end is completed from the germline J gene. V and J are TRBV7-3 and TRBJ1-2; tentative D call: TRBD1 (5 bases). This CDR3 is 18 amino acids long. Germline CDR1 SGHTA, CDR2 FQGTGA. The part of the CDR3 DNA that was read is TGTGCCAGCAGCTTAATGATCCCCGTAGCGGGGGGGGTAAGTGAC. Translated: CASSLMIPVAGGVSD. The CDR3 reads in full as CASSLMIPVAGGVSDYTF.

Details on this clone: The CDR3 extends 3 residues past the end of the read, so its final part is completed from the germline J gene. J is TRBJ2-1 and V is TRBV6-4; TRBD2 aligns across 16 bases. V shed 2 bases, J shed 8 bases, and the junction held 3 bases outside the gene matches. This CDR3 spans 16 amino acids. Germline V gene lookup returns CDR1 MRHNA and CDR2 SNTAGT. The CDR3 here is CASSDGTSGGGDEQFF. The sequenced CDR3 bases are TGTGCCAGCAGTGACGGGACTAGCGGGGGGGGCGATGAG.

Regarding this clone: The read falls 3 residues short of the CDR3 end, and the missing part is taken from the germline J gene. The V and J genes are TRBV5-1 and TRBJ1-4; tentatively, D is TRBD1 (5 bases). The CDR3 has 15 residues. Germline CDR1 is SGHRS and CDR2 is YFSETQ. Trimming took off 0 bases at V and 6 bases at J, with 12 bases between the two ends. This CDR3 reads CASSLEAGEYEKLFF. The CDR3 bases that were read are TGCGCCAGCAGCTTGGAAGCGGGGGAATATGAAAAA.

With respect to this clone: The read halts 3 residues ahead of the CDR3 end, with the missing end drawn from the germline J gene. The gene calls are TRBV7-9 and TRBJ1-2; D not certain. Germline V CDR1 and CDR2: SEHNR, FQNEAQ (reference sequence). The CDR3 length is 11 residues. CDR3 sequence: CASSLPDTYTF. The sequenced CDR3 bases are TGTGCCAGCAGCTTACCAGATACC.

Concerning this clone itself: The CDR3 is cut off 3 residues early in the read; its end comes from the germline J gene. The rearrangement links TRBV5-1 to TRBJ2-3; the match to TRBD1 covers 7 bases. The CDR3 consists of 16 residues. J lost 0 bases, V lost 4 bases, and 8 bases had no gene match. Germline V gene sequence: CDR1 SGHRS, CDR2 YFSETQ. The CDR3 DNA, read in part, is TGCGCCAGCAGCCCACAAACAGGGGCTAGCACAGATACG. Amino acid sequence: CASSPQTGASTDT. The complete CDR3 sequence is CASSPQTGASTDTQYF.

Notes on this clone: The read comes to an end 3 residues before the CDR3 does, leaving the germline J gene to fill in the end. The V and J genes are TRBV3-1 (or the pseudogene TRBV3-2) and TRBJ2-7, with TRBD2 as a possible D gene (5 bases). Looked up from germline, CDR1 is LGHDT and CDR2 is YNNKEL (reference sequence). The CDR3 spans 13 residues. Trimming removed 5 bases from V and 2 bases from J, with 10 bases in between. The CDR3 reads CASSEGFTYEQYF. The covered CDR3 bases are TGTGCCAGCAGCGAGGGCTTCACCTACGAG.

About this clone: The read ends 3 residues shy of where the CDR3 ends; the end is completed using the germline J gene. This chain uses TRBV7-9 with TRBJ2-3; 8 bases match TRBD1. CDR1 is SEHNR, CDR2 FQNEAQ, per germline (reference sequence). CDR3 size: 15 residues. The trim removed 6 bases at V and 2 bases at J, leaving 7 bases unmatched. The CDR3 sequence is CASRPGTGFTDTQYF. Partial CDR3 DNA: TGTGCCAGCAGGCCCGGGACAGGTTTCACAGATACG. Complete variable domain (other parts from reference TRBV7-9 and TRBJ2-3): DTGVSQNPRHKITKRGQNVTFRCDPISEHNRLYWYRQTLGQGPEFLTYFQNEAQLEKSRLLSDRFSAERPKGSFSTLEIQRTEQGDSAMYLCASRPGTGFTDTQYFGPGTRLTVL.

The sequenced part of the CDR3 DNA is TGTGCCAGCAGCTTATCGGCAGGGCAAGGC. It is translated as CASSLSAGQG. Given in full, the CDR3 is CASSLSAGQGYTF. J is TRBJ1-2 and V is TRBV7-9, with D perhaps matching TRBD1 (5 bases). The CDR3 end lies 3 residues beyond the end of the read and is filled in from the germline J gene. In germline, CDR1 is SEHNR, CDR2 FQNEAQ (reference sequence). CDR3 length: 13 amino acids.

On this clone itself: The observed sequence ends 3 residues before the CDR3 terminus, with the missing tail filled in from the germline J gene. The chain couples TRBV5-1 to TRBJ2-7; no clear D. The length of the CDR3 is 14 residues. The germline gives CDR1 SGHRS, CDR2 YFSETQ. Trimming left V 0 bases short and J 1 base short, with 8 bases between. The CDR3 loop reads CASSLAANSYEQYF. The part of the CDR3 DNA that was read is TGCGCCAGCAGCTTGGCTGCGAATTCCTACGAG.

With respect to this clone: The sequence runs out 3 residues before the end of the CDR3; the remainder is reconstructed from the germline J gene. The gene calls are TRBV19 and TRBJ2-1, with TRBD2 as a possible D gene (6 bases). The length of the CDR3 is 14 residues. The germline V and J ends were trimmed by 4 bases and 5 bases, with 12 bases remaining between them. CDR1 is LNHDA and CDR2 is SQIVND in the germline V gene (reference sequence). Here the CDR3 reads CASSKHLANNEQFF. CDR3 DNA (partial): TGTGCCAGTAGTAAGCACCTAGCGAACAATGAG. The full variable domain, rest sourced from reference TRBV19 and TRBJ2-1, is DGGITQSPKYLFRKEGQNVTLSCEQNLNHDAMYWYRQDPGQGLRLIYYSQIVNDFQKGDIAEGYSVSREKKESFPLTVTSAQKNPTAFYLCASSKHLANNEQFFGPGTRLTVL.

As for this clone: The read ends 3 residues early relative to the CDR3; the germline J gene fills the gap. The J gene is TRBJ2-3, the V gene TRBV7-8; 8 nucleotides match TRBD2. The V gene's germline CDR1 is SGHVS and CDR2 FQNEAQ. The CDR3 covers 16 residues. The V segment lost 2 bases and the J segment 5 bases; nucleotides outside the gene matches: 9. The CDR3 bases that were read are TGTGCCAGCAGCTTACACGGGGGGGCCAGATTAGATACG. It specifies CASSLHGGARLDT. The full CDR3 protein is CASSLHGGARLDTQYF.

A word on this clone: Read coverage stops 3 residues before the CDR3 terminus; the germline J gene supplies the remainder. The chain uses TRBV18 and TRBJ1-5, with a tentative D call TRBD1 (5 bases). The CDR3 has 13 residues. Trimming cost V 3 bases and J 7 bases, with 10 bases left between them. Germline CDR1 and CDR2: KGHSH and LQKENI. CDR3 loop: CASSPRSGQPQHF. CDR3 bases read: TGTGCCAGCTCACCCAGGTCAGGGCAGCCC.